A selection of T cell receptor beta chains follows, all from one sample in a study of human versus mouse CDR3 diversity and MHC coevolution. Clones were sequenced by immunoSEQ multiplex PCR, and TCRdb holds only the in-frame ones, with some missing. The sample shows about 83,000 clones, about nine tenths of them seen only once. Sequenced sample: naive CD4+ T cells from blood. These receptors were collected from a person aged 30-69 years in good health. Each CDR3 is given with its conserved first and last residue. Fields, in order: V gene, D gene, clone size, J gene, CDR3 protein, CDR3 DNA. The D gene is left open where the match is weak. Clone size appears in some rows only: once, few, many, or a class for an expanded clone.

TRBV5-4	NA	NA	TRBJ2-1	CASSPKDFSSGWNEQFF	TGTGCCAGCAGCCCCAAAGACTTTAGTTCCGGTTGGAATGAGCAGTTCTTC
TRBV9	TRBD2	NA	TRBJ2-3	CASSATSGRAGVDTQYF	TGTGCCAGCAGCGCTACTAGCGGGAGGGCCGGGGTAGATACGCAGTATTTT
TRBV4-1	TRBD1	few	TRBJ1-3	CASSRTTGGIGNTIYF	TGCGCCAGCAGCCGTACGACAGGGGGCATTGGAAACACCATATATTTT
TRBV6-5	NA	NA	TRBJ1-2	CASRLSGTTYGYTF	TGTGCCAGCAGACTCTCGGGGACAACCTATGGCTACACCTTC
TRBV6-1	TRBD1	NA	TRBJ2-7	CASSEGTGNSYEQYF	TGTGCCAGCAGTGAGGGGACAGGGAACTCCTACGAGCAGTACTTC
TRBV27	TRBD2	NA	TRBJ2-3	CASSLPGGATDTQYF	TGTGCCAGCAGTTTACCGGGGGGGGCCACAGATACGCAGTATTTT
TRBV4-2	NA	NA	TRBJ1-1	CASSQPPDSDTEAFF	TGTGCCAGCAGCCAACCCCCAGACAGTGACACTGAAGCTTTCTTT
TRBV18	TRBD2	NA	TRBJ2-1	CASSPPTSVPDEQFF	TGTGCCAGCTCACCACCGACTAGCGTCCCCGATGAGCAGTTCTTC
TRBV2	TRBD1	NA	TRBJ1-1	CASSRDRTAEAFF	TGTGCCAGCAGTAGGGACAGGACAGCTGAAGCTTTCTTT
TRBV10-3	NA	NA	TRBJ1-5	CAISDNWAQPQHF	TGTGCCATCAGTGACAATTGGGCTCAGCCCCAGCATTTT
TRBV29-1	TRBD2	NA	TRBJ2-3	CSAPGTSGSTDTQYF	TGCAGCGCCCCCGGGACTAGCGGAAGCACAGATACGCAGTATTTT
TRBV27	TRBD2	NA	TRBJ2-7	CASSSHSGGGYEQYF	TGTGCCAGCAGTTCCCATAGCGGGGGGGGTTACGAGCAGTACTTC
TRBV5-1	TRBD2	NA	TRBJ2-5	CASSNLSLALAGAEETQYF	TGCGCCAGCAGTAACCTCTCCTTGGCTCTAGCGGGAGCGGAAGAGACCCAGTACTTC
TRBV25-1	NA	NA	TRBJ2-7	CASSEAGLYEQYF	TGTGCCAGCAGTGAAGCAGGGCTTTACGAGCAGTACTTC
TRBV6-4	TRBD1	NA	TRBJ1-2	CASSSWTGESHGYTF	TGTGCCAGCAGTTCCTGGACAGGGGAGTCACATGGCTACACCTTC